This TCR beta chain was profiled in a study of somatic mutations in cytotoxic T cells in rheumatoid arthritis. Study overall: A roughly 28 ml EDTA sample of patient blood was drawn right after diagnosis, before any treatment.

Overall study results and limits: There was no knowledge of the antigen targets of the expanded CD8+ clones.

Each population, CD4+ and CD8+ cells, was isolated by positive magnetic bead selection and checked for purity by flow cytometry. Generated by immunoSEQ multiplex PCR, the TCRdb table keeps only in-frame clones and is missing some. The sample has about 19,000 clones, under 85% seen once. Details on this clone: The antigen is not known.

The sequenced sample consisted of CD8+ T cells sorted from blood. This receptor was obtained from an adult with rheumatoid arthritis.

The CDR3, as DNA: TGCGCCAGCAGCCAAGTAGGAGGGGCGGGGGAAAAACTGTTTTTT. Protein product: CASSQVGGAGEKLFF. The rearrangement links TRBV4-1 to TRBJ1-4; a possible D gene is TRBD1 (5 bases). CDR1 and CDR2 from the germline V gene are MGHRA and YSYEKL. CDR3 size: 15 residues. V lost 1 base and J lost 8, with 14 bases in between.